This entry lists 28 T cell receptor beta chains sequenced from one sample in a study of blood T cell repertoires in COVID-19. TCRdb's copy holds only in-frame clones and misses some; the assay was immunoSEQ multiplex PCR. The sample has 40,000 to 65,000 clones, approximately 80% seen once. Sequencing was performed on peripheral blood. These receptors came from a human donor with active or convalescent COVID-19. The donor label of this sample is uncertain.

The CDR3 region has the DNA TGTGCCAGTAGTATACGGGGGGCTCTCCGGGAGCTGTTTTTT. Amino acids: CASSIRGALRELFF. The chain couples TRBV19 to TRBJ2-2, with a weak D call TRBD2 (7 bases). CDR3 length: 14 amino acids. Germline lookup yields CDR1 LNHDA and CDR2 SQIVND (reference sequence). V lost 2 bases, J lost 9 bases, and 13 bases lay in between.

V usage is TRBV18 and J usage is TRBJ1-1, with TRBD1 as a possible D gene (5 bases). V was cut by 0 bases and J by 5 bases, with 22 bases left in between. This CDR3 is built from 18 residues. CDR1 is KGHSH and CDR2 is LQKENI in the germline V gene. The CDR3 sequence is CASSPPIVPREGRTEAFF. In nucleotides, the CDR3 is TGTGCCAGCTCACCACCAATCGTCCCCAGGGAGGGGAGAACTGAAGCTTTCTTT.

The V call is TRBV6-6, the J call TRBJ2-7; 7 nucleotides match TRBD1. Trimming removed 6 bases from V and 0 bases from J; junction bases left unmatched: 8. CDR3 length: 15 residues. In germline, CDR1 is MNHNY, CDR2 SVGAGI (reference sequence). The DNA of the CDR3 is TGTGCCAGCAGAACGCCGACAGGGTCCTCCTACGAGCAGTACTTC. This encodes CASRTPTGSSYEQYF.

This clone has a single count. This rearrangement joins TRBV9 to TRBJ1-2, with D possibly matching TRBD1 (6 bases). Between the trimmed V and J ends, which lost 3 bases and 7 bases, there was a span of 13 bases. CDR3 length: 13 amino acids. Germline assignment: CDR1 SGDLS and CDR2 YYNGEE. The CDR3 DNA follows: TGTGCCAGCAGCGCTGAACTGGGGGCTGGCTACACCTTC. Protein sequence: CASSAELGAGYTF.

This rearrangement joins TRBV11-2 to TRBJ2-3; 7 bases are shared with TRBD2. The CDR3 extends over 15 amino acids. Unmatched junction bases numbered 7, after V lost 5 bases and J lost 2 bases. Germline lookup yields CDR1 SGHAT and CDR2 FQNNGV. CDR3 in amino acids: CASSPLGLVTDTQYF. The CDR3 region has the DNA TGTGCCAGCAGCCCCCTAGGACTAGTCACAGATACGCAGTATTTT. The full variable domain, completed using reference TRBV11-2 and TRBJ2-3, is EAGVAQSPRYKIIEKRQSVAFWCNPISGHATLYWYQQILGQGPKLLIQFQNNGVVDDSQLPKDRFSAERLKGVDSTLKIQPAKLEDSAVYLCASSPLGLVTDTQYFGPGTRLTVL.

V gene TRBV30 combines with J gene TRBJ2-7; 12 bases align to TRBD2. The V segment lost 2 bases and the J segment 7 bases; nucleotides outside the gene matches: 12. This CDR3 spans 16 amino acids. Germline V gene lookup returns CDR1 GTSNPN and CDR2 SVGIG (reference sequence). CDR3 residues: CAWSPGKTSGRMEQYF. The CDR3 coding sequence is TGTGCCTGGAGTCCCGGAAAGACTAGCGGGAGAATGGAGCAGTACTTC.

The CDR3 DNA sequence: TGTGCCAGCAGCTTAGACAGGGGAGGCTACACCTTC. Translated: CASSLDRGGYTF. The genes are TRBV7-9 and TRBJ1-2; 7 bases are a match to TRBD1. From germline, CDR1 is SEHNR and CDR2 FQNEAQ (reference sequence). V dropped 1 base and J dropped 8; count of bases not matched to a gene: 1. The CDR3 extends over 12 amino acids.

The rearrangement uses TRBV4-2 and TRBJ1-1; D might be TRBD1 (5 bases). This CDR3 region has 14 residues. The V and J ends lost 4 bases and 1 base respectively, with 10 bases between them. Germline V gene data show CDR1 as LGHNA and CDR2 as YNFKEQ. CDR3 in DNA: TGTGCCAGCAGCCCACAAAGGGGGAACACTGAAGCTTTCTTT. Encoded protein: CASSPQRGNTEAFF.

The rearrangement links TRBV2 to TRBJ1-4, with TRBD1 matching over 9 bases. The CDR3 runs to 14 residues. Germline V gene sequence: CDR1 SNHLY, CDR2 FYNNEI. V dropped 6 bases and J dropped 4; count of bases not matched to a gene: 3. The DNA of the CDR3 is TGTGCCAGCAGGGGGACAGGGTATAATGAAAAACTGTTTTTT. Translation: CASRGTGYNEKLFF.

This clone was counted once. J is TRBJ2-1 and V is TRBV7-2, with D possibly matching TRBD2 (6 bases). The germline V gene encodes CDR1 SGHTA and CDR2 FQGNSA. Between the trimmed V and J ends, which lost 5 bases and 5 bases, there was a span of 22 bases. The CDR3 runs to 17 residues. The CDR3 DNA reads as TGTGCCAGCAGCCTCGGGGGACCTGTGGGGAGAAACAATGAGCAGTTCTTC. This translates into CASSLGGPVGRNNEQFF.

This sequence joins TRBV24-1 and TRBJ2-2; 9 bases align to TRBD2. Germline loops: CDR1 KGHDR, CDR2 SFDVKD. The CDR3 loop spans 15 amino acids. With V trimmed by 5 bases and J by 2 bases, 2 bases remained unmatched. The CDR3 region is CATSVAGANTGELFF. In DNA, the CDR3 is TGTGCCACCAGTGTAGCGGGAGCAAACACCGGGGAGCTGTTTTTT.

The rearrangement joins TRBV18 to TRBJ2-7; 8 bases are shared with TRBD2. V gave up 2 bases and J gave up 5 bases; unmatched junction bases: 8. This CDR3 is 15 amino acids long. Per germline, CDR1 KGHSH and CDR2 LQKENI. The CDR3 DNA reads TGTGCCAGCTCACCAGGGGCAGCGGGAGTACACGAGCAGTACTTC. It specifies CASSPGAAGVHEQYF.

This clone was recorded a few times. This chain uses TRBV21-1 with TRBJ2-7; TRBD2, the D gene given by the table, was not confirmed from the DNA. TRBV21-1 counts as a pseudogene. This CDR3 has 16 amino acids. CDR3 coding DNA: TGTGCCAGCAGCGCTAACTACGGGACTAGCGGGAACGAGCAGTACTTC. It specifies CASSANYGTSGNEQYF.

In this sample, this clone turned up a few times. This chain links TRBV27 with TRBJ2-5; the D is unclear. V shed 5 bases and J shed 4 bases, with 11 bases lying between them. The CDR3 is made up of 13 amino acids. CDR1 and CDR2 from the germline V gene are MNHEY and SMNVEV (reference sequence). The CDR3 DNA follows: TGTGCCAGCAGTCGTCTAGGCGCAGAGACCCAGTACTTC. Translating gives CASSRLGAETQYF.

The J gene is TRBJ1-5, the V gene TRBV6-1, with D possibly matching TRBD1 (6 bases). V lost 0 bases to trimming and J lost 6 bases, with 15 bases between them. This CDR3 spans 16 amino acids. Germline values: CDR1 MNHNS, CDR2 SASEGT. CDR3 DNA sequence: TGTGCCAGCAGTGAAGCGCCAGGGGCAGGGTTTCAGCCCCAGCATTTT. Residues: CASSEAPGAGFQPQHF.

This clone was detected once. The chain is built from TRBV12-5 and TRBJ2-3, with a tentative D call TRBD1 (6 bases). This CDR3 spans 17 amino acids. Trimming shortened V by 5 bases and J by 2 bases, and 20 bases separated the two germline ends. Germline CDR1 is LGHNT and CDR2 is FRNRAP. This CDR3 is CASGGGLRDRLTDTQYF. The DNA of the CDR3 is TGTGCTAGTGGTGGGGGCCTTAGGGACCGACTCACAGATACGCAGTATTTT.

The rearrangement uses TRBV19 and TRBJ1-5; D is unresolved. The CDR3 sequence is 15 residues long. Germline V lookup: CDR1 LNHDA, CDR2 SQIVND (reference sequence). The V and J ends lost 0 bases and 7 bases respectively, with 13 bases between them. The CDR3 DNA is TGTGCCAGTAGTATAGACAAGGTATACGGGCAGCCCCAGCATTTT. It codes for CASSIDKVYGQPQHF.

V usage is TRBV28 and J usage is TRBJ2-2; D is unresolved. Trimming left V 4 bases short and J 8 bases short, with 8 bases between. The V gene's germline CDR1 is MDHEN and CDR2 SYDVKM. The CDR3 is 12 amino acids. The CDR3 coding sequence is TGTGCCAGCAGTTGGGCCCGAGGGGAGCTGTTTTTT. Translation: CASSWARGELFF.

The V and J genes are TRBV25-1 and TRBJ2-1; D is unclear. Germline CDR1 MGHDK, CDR2 SYGVNS. V dropped 3 bases and J dropped 5 bases, with 14 bases sitting between them. The CDR3 contains 15 residues. CDR3 in DNA: TGTGCCAGCAGTGACGCCTTGAGACTTGACAATGAGCAGTTCTTC. Translated: CASSDALRLDNEQFF.

The V gene is TRBV12-3 or TRBV12-4, the J gene TRBJ2-1; D gene unclear. The germline V and J ends were trimmed by 3 bases and 4 bases, with 4 bases remaining between them. The CDR3 consists of 12 residues. CDR3 loop: CASSFPYNEQFF. Here the CDR3 DNA reads TGTGCCAGCAGTTTTCCGTACAATGAGCAGTTCTTC.

This clone occurred once. V and J are TRBV24-1 and TRBJ2-3; 9 nucleotides align to TRBD1. The trim removed 3 bases at V and 2 bases at J, leaving 5 bases unmatched. Germline V gives CDR1 KGHDR, CDR2 SFDVKD. CDR3 length equals 16 residues. For the CDR3, the DNA is TGTGCCACCAGTGATCCCGGGACAGGGACCACAGATACGCAGTATTTT. Residues: CATSDPGTGTTDTQYF.

The chain is built from TRBV13 and TRBJ2-7; 10 nucleotides agree with TRBD2. The CDR3 covers 14 residues. J lost 5 bases, V lost 5 bases, and 6 bases had no gene match. Germline V lookup: CDR1 PRHDT, CDR2 FYEKMQ (reference sequence). CDR3 protein: CASSVGLAYHEQYF. In DNA form, the CDR3 reads TGTGCCAGCAGCGTGGGACTAGCGTACCACGAGCAGTACTTC.

The chain employs TRBV30 and TRBJ2-3; weak D call: TRBD1 (5 bases). The V gene lost 1 base and the J gene lost 8 bases, with 13 bases spanning the gap. The germline V gene has CDR1 GTSNPN and CDR2 SVGIG (reference sequence). This CDR3 spans 13 amino acids. The CDR3 DNA reads TGTGCCTGGAGTGGGGGCGGTGGGGTTACGCAGTATTTT. Translation: CAWSGGGGVTQYF.

The chain is built from TRBV19 and TRBJ1-5, with 12 bases matching TRBD1. The CDR3 has 15 residues. Germline assignment: CDR1 LNHDA and CDR2 SQIVND (reference sequence). With V trimmed by 7 bases and J by 7 bases, 8 bases remained unmatched. CDR3 sequence: CASNSGTGGWQPQHF. CDR3 nucleotide sequence: TGTGCCAGTAATTCCGGGACAGGGGGCTGGCAGCCCCAGCATTTT. Filled out from reference TRBV19 and TRBJ1-5, the complete variable domain reads DGGITQSPKYLFRKEGQNVTLSCEQNLNHDAMYWYRQDPGQGLRLIYYSQIVNDFQKGDIAEGYSVSREKKESFPLTVTSAQKNPTAFYLCASNSGTGGWQPQHFGDGTRLSIL.

The chain uses TRBV21-1 and TRBJ2-3; TRBD2, the table's D call, lacks a check against the DNA. TRBV21-1 is a recognized pseudogene. The CDR3 is 14 residues long. The CDR3 DNA follows: TGTGCCAGCAGCAAAGCGCTCACTACAGATACGCAGTATTTT. Translated: CASSKALTTDTQYF.

The V and J genes are TRBV6-1 and TRBJ2-5, with D hard to call. This CDR3 has 14 residues. V was shortened by 3 bases and J by 0 bases, with 8 bases between the two germline ends. In germline, CDR1 is MNHNS, CDR2 SASEGT. The DNA of the CDR3 is TGTGCCAGCAGTGATAACGCGTACCAAGAGACCCAGTACTTC. Translated: CASSDNAYQETQYF.

The rearrangement joins TRBV2 to TRBJ2-5, with D maybe TRBD1 (5 bases). The CDR3 is 14 residues long. Trimming left V 9 bases short and J 4 bases short, with 18 bases between. CDR1 and CDR2 (germline): SNHLY, FYNNEI. The CDR3 loop reads CARLDPGWGETQYF. The CDR3 DNA sequence: TGTGCCAGGCTAGACCCAGGGTGGGGAGAGACCCAGTACTTC.

This chain joins TRBV7-2 and TRBJ2-1; D may be TRBD1 (6 bases). Germline CDR1 is SGHTA and CDR2 is FQGNSA. The CDR3 totals 15 residues. V was shortened by 3 bases and J by 0 bases, with 9 bases between the two germline ends. The chain's CDR3 is CASSFRDISYNEQFF. In DNA form, the CDR3 reads TGTGCCAGCAGCTTTCGGGACATCTCCTACAATGAGCAGTTCTTC.